The entry that follows covers one T cell receptor (beta chain) sequence. The data belong to a study of shared clonotypes between healthy human individuals. Study-wide background: The cohort had two women and a few men, ages 18 to 49.

Generated by immunoSEQ multiplex PCR, the TCRdb table keeps only in-frame clones and is missing some. The sample shows some 1 million clones, 65% to 75% of them seen only once. Every donor was a Caucasian adult from Nashville, Tennessee. This receptor was taken from a man aged 18 to 29 in good health. Specimen: memory CD4+ T cells sorted from blood. Documented subset: CD45RA-negative fraction.

CDR3: CASSTSAYEQYF. CDR3 DNA sequence: TGTGCCAGCAGCACTAGCGCCTACGAGCAGTACTTC. V gene TRBV7-2 combines with J gene TRBJ2-7; 7 nucleotides line up with TRBD2. The germline CDR1 and CDR2 sequences are SGHTA and FQGNSA. V shed 5 bases and J 2 bases; nucleotides not matched to a gene: 0. This CDR3 comprises 12 residues.